This T cell receptor beta chain is drawn from a study of shared clonotypes between healthy human individuals. Here immunoSEQ multiplex PCR was the method, and the copy in TCRdb shows in-frame clones only, minus some. The table lists roughly 530,000 clones, about 95% of them singletons, with approximately 0.06% in the top ten. The sequenced sample was naive CD4+ T cells sorted from blood. Subset described: CD45RA+ positively selected. The sequence was obtained from a woman aged 25 to 39 in good health.

The CDR3 here is CASSPEGGPFYEQYF. CDR3 nucleotides: TGTGCCAGCTCACCAGAGGGCGGACCCTTCTACGAGCAGTACTTC. The chain uses TRBV18 and TRBJ2-7; possibly TRBD2 for D (5 bases). Deletions cut 2 bases from V and 3 bases from J, with 14 bases between. The CDR3 contains 15 residues. The germline gives CDR1 KGHSH, CDR2 LQKENI.